This TCR beta chain emerged from a study of early T cells in non-severe SARS-CoV-2 infection. Study-level background: The study sequenced bulk RNA from unsorted whole blood, with chains unpaired.

This clonotype was counted a few times. TCRdb re-analysed the 5' RACE reads in MiXCR, keeping a single row per CDR3 protein. The sample lists approximately 69,000 distinct CDR3 sequences, approximately 9.5% occurring once. The TCR comes from an adult who was a healthcare worker with PCR-confirmed SARS-CoV-2 infection or an uninfected control (not recorded which). The sequencing input was whole blood.

CDR3 amino acids: CASSFAPNTGELFF. The CDR3 region has the DNA TGTGCCAGCAGCTTCGCCCCGAACACCGGGGAGCTGTTTTTT. V and J are TRBV7-8 and TRBJ2-2; D remains ambiguous. Germline CDR1 is SGHVS and CDR2 is FQNEAQ. CDR3 length: 14 residues. The V and J ends lost 3 bases and 0 bases respectively, with 5 bases between them.